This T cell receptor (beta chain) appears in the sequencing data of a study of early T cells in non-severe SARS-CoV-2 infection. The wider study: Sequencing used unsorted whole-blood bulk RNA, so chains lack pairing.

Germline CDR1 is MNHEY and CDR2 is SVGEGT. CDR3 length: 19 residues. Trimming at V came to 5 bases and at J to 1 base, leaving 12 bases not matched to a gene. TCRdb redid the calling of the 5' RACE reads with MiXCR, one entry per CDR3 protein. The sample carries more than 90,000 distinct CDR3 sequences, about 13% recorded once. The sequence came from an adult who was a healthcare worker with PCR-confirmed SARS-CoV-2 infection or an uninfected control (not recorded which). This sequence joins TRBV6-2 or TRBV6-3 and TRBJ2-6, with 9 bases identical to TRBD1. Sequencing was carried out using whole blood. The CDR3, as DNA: TGTGCCAGCAGTACCGGACAGGGGAGGTTTTGGTCTGGGGCCAACGTCCTGACTTTC. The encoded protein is CASSTGQGRFWSGANVLTF.